This T cell receptor (beta chain) was documented in a study of control samples from healthy donors and cancer patients. Sequencing used immunoSEQ multiplex PCR; TCRdb keeps in-frame clones, though not all of them. In the table there are approximately 46,000 clones, around nine tenths of which are singletons. This CDR3 comprises 14 residues. Germline CDR1 and CDR2: SGHTA and FQGNSA. Trimming took 6 bases from V and 3 from J, leaving 12 bases between them. Material: PBMCs. The V gene is TRBV7-2, the J gene TRBJ1-5; no clear D gene. The sequence derives from a man aged 30-40 years with colorectal cancer. The CDR3 region is CASSLTGPNQPQHF. The CDR3 nucleotides read TGTGCCAGCAGTCTTACCGGGCCCAATCAGCCCCAGCATTTT.